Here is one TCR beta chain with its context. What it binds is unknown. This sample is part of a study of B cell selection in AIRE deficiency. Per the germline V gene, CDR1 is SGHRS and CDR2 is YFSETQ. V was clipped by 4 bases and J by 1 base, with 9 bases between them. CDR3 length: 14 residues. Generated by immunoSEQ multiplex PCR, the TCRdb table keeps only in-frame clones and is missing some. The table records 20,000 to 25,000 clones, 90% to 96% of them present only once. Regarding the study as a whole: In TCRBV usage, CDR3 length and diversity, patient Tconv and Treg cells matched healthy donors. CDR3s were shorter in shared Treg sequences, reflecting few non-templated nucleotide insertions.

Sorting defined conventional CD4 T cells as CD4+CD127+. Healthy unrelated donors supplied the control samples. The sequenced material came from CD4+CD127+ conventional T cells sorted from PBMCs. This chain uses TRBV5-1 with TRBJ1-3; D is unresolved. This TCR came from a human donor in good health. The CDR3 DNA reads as TGCGCCAGCAGCGACATGAGGTCTGGAAACACCATATATTTT. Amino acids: CASSDMRSGNTIYF.